The clone carrying this T cell receptor (beta chain) was seen at least ten times. The data belong to a study of T-cell memory formation after mild COVID-19. TCRdb re-derived calls from the 5' RACE reads in MiXCR, one entry per CDR3 protein. The top ten hold 20% to 25% of the sample, which has approximately 300,000 distinct CDR3 sequences, 15% seen once. Germline V gene sequence: CDR1 LGHDT, CDR2 YNNKEL (reference sequence). V was clipped by 5 bases and J by 6 bases; unmatched bases: 6. This CDR3 region has 14 residues. What was sequenced was PBMCs or a T cell subset sorted from them (not recorded which). The clonotype originates from a man aged 18 to 35 who had mild COVID-19 (a few samples of this study predate the infection). Cell type and time point are not known. The chain has TRBV3-1 and TRBJ1-4, with 7 bases identical to TRBD1. The CDR3 nucleotides read TGTGCCAGCAGCTCCGGGACAGTAGATGAAAAACTGTTTTTT. It specifies CASSSGTVDEKLFF.